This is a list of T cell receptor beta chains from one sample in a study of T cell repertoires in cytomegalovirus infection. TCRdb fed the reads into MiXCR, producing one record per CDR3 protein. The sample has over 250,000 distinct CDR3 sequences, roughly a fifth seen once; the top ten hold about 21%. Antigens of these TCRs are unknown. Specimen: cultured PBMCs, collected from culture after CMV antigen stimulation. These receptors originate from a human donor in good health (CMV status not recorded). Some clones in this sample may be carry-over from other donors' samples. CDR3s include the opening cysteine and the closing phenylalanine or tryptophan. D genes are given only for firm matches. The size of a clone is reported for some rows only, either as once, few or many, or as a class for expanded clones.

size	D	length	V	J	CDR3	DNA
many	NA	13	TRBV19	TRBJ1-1	CASRWDKNTEAFF	TGTGCCAGTAGGTGGGACAAGAACACTGAAGCTTTCTTT
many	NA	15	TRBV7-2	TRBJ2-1	CASTIGSGISNEQFF	TGTGCCAGCACCATAGGTTCAGGGATTTCCAATGAGCAGTTCTTC
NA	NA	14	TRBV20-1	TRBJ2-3	CSARETAGTDTQYF	TGCAGTGCTAGAGAGACAGCGGGCACAGATACGCAGTATTTT
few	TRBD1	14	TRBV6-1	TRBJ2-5	CASTQGTAQETQYF	TGTGCCAGCACCCAAGGGACAGCCCAAGAGACCCAGTACTTC
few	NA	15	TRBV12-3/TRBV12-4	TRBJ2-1	CASSTPGLTRNEQFF	TGTGCCAGCAGTACCCCCGGGTTGACAAGAAATGAGCAGTTCTTC
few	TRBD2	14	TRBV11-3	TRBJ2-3	CASSSYDVAGEGYF	TGTGCCAGCAGCTCCTATGACGTAGCGGGAGAGGGGTATTTT
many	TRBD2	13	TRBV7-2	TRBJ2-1	CASSSDGTSKQFF	TGTGCCAGCAGCTCAGACGGGACTAGCAAGCAGTTCTTC
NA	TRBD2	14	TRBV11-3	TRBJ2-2	CASSLRLAPGELFF	TGTGCCAGCAGCTTAAGACTAGCTCCCGGGGAGCTGTTTTTT
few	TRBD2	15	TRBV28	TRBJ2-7	CASSLTSGRAYEQYF	TGTGCCAGCAGTTTGACTAGCGGGAGGGCCTACGAGCAGTACTTC
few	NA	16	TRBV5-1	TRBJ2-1	CASSLEPWGSYNEQFF	TGCGCCAGCAGCTTGGAACCCTGGGGCTCCTACAATGAGCAGTTCTTC
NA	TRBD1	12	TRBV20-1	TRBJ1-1	CSAREGQPEAFF	TGCAGTGCTAGAGAGGGACAGCCAGAAGCTTTCTTT
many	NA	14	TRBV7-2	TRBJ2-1	CASSSRTRYNEQFF	TGTGCCAGCAGCTCAAGGACTCGGTACAATGAGCAGTTCTTC
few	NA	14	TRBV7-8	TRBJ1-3	CASSWTDSGNTIYF	TGTGCCAGCAGCTGGACAGACTCTGGAAACACCATATATTTT
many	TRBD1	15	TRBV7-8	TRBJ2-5	CASSLGTGAEETQYF	TGTGCCAGCAGCTTAGGGACAGGGGCCGAGGAGACCCAGTACTTC
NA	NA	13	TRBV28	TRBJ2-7	CASSSGYLYEQYF	TGTGCCAGCAGTTCCGGATACCTTTACGAGCAGTACTTC
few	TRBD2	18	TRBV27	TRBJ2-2	CASSLVRLAGDNTGELFF	TGTGCCAGCAGTCTGGTTCGACTAGCGGGAGACAACACCGGGGAGCTGTTTTTT
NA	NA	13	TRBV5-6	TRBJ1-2	CASSLWGPGGYTF	TGTGCCAGCAGCTTGTGGGGACCGGGAGGCTACACCTTC
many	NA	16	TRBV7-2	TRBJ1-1	CASSPRTESMNTEAFF	TGTGCCAGCAGCCCTCGGACAGAAAGCATGAACACTGAAGCTTTCTTT
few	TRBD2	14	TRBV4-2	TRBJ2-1	CASSPKLAGNEQFF	TGTGCCAGCAGCCCTAAGCTAGCGGGCAATGAGCAGTTCTTC
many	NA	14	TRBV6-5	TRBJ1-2	CASSLQGGGDGYTF	TGTGCCAGCAGCCTACAGGGCGGCGGAGATGGCTACACCTTC
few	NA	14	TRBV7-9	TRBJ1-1	CASTHEIMNTEAFF	TGTGCCAGCACCCACGAGATTATGAACACTGAAGCTTTCTTT
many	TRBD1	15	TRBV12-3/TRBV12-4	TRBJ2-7	CASSRRQGASYEQYF	TGTGCCAGCAGCAGGAGACAGGGGGCCTCCTACGAGCAGTACTTC
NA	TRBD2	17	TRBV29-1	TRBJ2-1	CSVEEGLAGGPRDEQFF	TGCAGCGTTGAAGAGGGACTAGCGGGAGGGCCTAGGGATGAGCAGTTCTTC
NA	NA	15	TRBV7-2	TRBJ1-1	CASNPGQTWGTEAFF	TGTGCCAGCAACCCCGGACAGACATGGGGGACTGAAGCTTTCTTT
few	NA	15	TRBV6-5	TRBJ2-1	CASRGFTASYNEQFF	TGTGCCAGCAGGGGGTTTACAGCCTCCTACAATGAGCAGTTCTTC
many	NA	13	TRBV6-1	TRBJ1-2	CASSGDSNYGYTF	TGTGCCTCGAGCGGGGATTCAAACTATGGCTACACCTTC
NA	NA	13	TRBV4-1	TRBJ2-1	CASSQVRENEQFF	TGCGCCAGCAGCCAAGTGAGGGAGAATGAGCAGTTCTTC
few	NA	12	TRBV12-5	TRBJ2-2	CASGFNTGELFF	TGTGCTAGTGGTTTCAACACCGGGGAGCTGTTTTTT
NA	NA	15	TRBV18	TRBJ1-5	CASSPRSDSNQPQHF	TGTGCCAGCTCACCCCGCAGTGATAGCAATCAGCCCCAGCATTTT
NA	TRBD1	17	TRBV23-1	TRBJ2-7	CASSQSGRGPIHYEQYF	TGCGCCAGCAGTCAATCGGGTAGGGGGCCAATTCATTACGAGCAGTACTTC
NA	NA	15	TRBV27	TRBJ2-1	CASQPWAGKGDEQFF	TGTGCCAGCCAACCGTGGGCAGGGAAAGGTGATGAGCAGTTCTTC
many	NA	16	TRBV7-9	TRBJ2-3	CASRPTGLGSTDTQYF	TGTGCCAGCAGACCTACAGGGCTGGGAAGCACAGATACGCAGTATTTT
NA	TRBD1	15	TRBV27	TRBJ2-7	CASSPGTGRSYEQYF	TGTGCCAGCAGCCCAGGGACAGGGAGGTCCTACGAGCAGTACTTC
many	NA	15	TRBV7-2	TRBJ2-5	CASSPPRAHGETQYF	TGTGCCAGCAGTCCACCCCGGGCCCATGGGGAGACCCAGTACTTC
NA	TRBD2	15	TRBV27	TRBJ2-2	CASSLRAGGIGELFF	TGTGCCAGCAGTTTAAGAGCGGGAGGGATCGGGGAGCTGTTTTTT
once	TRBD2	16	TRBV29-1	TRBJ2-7	CSVEDQLAGGSYEQYF	TGCAGCGTTGAAGATCAACTAGCGGGAGGTTCCTACGAGCAGTACTTC
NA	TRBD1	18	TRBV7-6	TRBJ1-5	CASSLTGGDGYSNQPQHF	TGTGCCAGCAGCTTGACAGGGGGCGATGGGTATAGCAATCAGCCCCAGCATTTT
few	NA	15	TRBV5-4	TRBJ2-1	CASSFDRASYNEQFF	TGTGCCAGCAGCTTCGACCGCGCTTCCTACAATGAGCAGTTCTTC
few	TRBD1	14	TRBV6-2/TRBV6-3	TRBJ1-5	CASNDRGPLQPQHF	TGTGCCAGCAACGACAGGGGCCCTTTACAGCCCCAGCATTTT
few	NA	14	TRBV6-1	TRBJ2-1	CASTLRTSNNEQFF	TGTGCCAGCACATTGAGGACTTCCAACAATGAGCAGTTCTTC
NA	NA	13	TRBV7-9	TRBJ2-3	CASSPGSVDTQYF	TGTGCCAGCAGCCCAGGAAGCGTGGATACGCAGTATTTT
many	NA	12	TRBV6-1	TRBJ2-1	CASSVAANEQFF	TGTGCCAGCAGTGTTGCGGCCAATGAGCAGTTCTTC
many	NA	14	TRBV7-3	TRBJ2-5	CASSLGAEQETQYF	TGTGCCAGCAGCCTAGGGGCAGAACAAGAGACCCAGTACTTC
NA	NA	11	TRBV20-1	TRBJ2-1	CSAHSSNEQFF	TGCAGTGCGCACAGCAGCAATGAGCAGTTCTTC
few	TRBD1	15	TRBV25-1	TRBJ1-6	CASSEGTGVGSPLHF	TGTGCCAGCAGTGAAGGGACAGGGGTTGGTTCACCCCTCCACTTT
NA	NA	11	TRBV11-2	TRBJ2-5	CASSLSVTQYF	TGTGCCAGCAGCTTATCAGTGACCCAGTACTTC
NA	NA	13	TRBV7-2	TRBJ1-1	CASGGRWNTEAFF	TGTGCCAGCGGTGGACGGTGGAACACTGAAGCTTTCTTT
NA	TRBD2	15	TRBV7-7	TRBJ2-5	CASSLEAGGAETQYF	TGTGCTAGCAGCTTAGAAGCGGGAGGGGCAGAGACCCAGTACTTC
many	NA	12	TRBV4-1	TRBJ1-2	CASSTRQDGYTF	TGCGCCAGCAGCACGCGACAGGATGGCTACACCTTC
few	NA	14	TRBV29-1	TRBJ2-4	CSVEDLRAKNIQYF	TGCAGCGTTGAAGATCTGCGAGCCAAAAACATTCAGTACTTC
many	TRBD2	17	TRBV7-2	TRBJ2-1	CASSLEAGTSHPREQFF	TGTGCCAGCAGCTTAGAGGCGGGGACTAGCCACCCTAGGGAGCAGTTCTTC
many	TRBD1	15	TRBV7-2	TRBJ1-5	CASSPETGSNQPQHF	TGTGCCAGCAGTCCAGAGACAGGGAGCAATCAGCCCCAGCATTTT
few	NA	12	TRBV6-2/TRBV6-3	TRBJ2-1	CASSYVSPQQFF	TGTGCCAGCAGTTACGTGTCCCCTCAGCAGTTCTTC
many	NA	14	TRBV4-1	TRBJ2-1	CASSQDLRRSEQFF	TGCGCCAGCAGCCAAGATTTACGTCGGAGTGAGCAGTTCTTC
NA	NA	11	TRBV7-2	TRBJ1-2	CASSRQYGYTF	TGTGCCAGCAGCCGTCAATATGGCTACACCTTC
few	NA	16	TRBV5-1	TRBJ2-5	CASSTGLFRAQETQYF	TGCGCCAGCAGCACCGGCCTCTTCCGCGCCCAAGAGACCCAGTACTTC
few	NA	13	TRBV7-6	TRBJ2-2	CASSLTENGELFF	TGTGCCAGCAGCCTAACGGAAAACGGGGAGCTGTTTTTT
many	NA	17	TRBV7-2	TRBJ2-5	CASSQSRGRQYQETQYF	TGTGCCAGCAGCCAGTCCCGCGGGCGGCAGTACCAAGAGACCCAGTACTTC
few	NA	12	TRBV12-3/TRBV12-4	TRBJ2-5	CASSQTRETQYF	TGTGCCAGCAGCCAGACCAGGGAGACCCAGTACTTC
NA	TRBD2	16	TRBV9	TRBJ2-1	CASSVVSGRSPNEQFF	TGTGCCAGCAGCGTAGTCAGCGGGAGGTCCCCCAATGAGCAGTTCTTC